This entry features one T cell receptor (beta chain) sequence. Antigen specificity is unknown. The germline V gene has CDR1 MGHRA and CDR2 YSYEKL. V lost 2 bases to trimming and J lost 1 base, with 15 bases between them. The CDR3 length is 17 residues. Clones were read by immunoSEQ multiplex PCR, and TCRdb kept only the in-frame ones, dropping some. The table has some 87,000 clones, around 72% seen once. This sample stems from a study of fetal regulatory T cell absence and autoimmunity. Study-wide findings and caveats: Some top pancreas TCR clones were over 85-fold enriched versus cord blood. Broadly similar TRB gene family usage was seen in pancreas and cord blood. In IPEX syndrome, oligoclonal enrichment was read as supporting prenatal antigen-driven autoimmunity in the pancreas.

The sequence was obtained from a male donor with IPEX syndrome. J is TRBJ2-1 and V is TRBV4-1; a weak D match, TRBD1 (6 bases). The specimen sequenced was pancreas tissue. The CDR3 spells CASSQQPLGQSYNEQFF. CDR3 nucleotides: TGCGCCAGCAGCCAACAACCCCTCGGACAGTCCTACAATGAGCAGTTCTTC.